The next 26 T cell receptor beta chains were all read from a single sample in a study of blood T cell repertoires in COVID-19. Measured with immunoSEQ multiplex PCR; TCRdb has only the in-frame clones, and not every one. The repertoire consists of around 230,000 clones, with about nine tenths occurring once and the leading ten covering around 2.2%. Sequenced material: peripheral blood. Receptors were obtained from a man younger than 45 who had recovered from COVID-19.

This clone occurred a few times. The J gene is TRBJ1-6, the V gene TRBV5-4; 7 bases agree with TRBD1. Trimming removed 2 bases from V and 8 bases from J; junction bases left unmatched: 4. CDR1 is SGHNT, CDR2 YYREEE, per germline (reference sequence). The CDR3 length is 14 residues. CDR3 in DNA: TGTGCCAGCAGCTTTGACAGGGTTGATTCACCCCTCCACTTT. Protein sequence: CASSFDRVDSPLHF.

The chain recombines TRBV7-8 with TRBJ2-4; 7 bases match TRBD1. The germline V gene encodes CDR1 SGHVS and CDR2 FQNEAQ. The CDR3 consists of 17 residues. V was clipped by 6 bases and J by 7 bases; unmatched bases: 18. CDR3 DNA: TGTGCCAGCAGTCATGTAGGGGGTGGGACAGCTTCGAACATTCAGTACTTC. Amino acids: CASSHVGGGTASNIQYF.

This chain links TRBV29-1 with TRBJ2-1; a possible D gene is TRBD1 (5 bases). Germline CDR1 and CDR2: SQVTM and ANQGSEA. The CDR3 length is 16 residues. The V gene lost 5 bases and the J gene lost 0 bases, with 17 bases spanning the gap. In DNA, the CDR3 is TGCAGCGTTAAGGCGGACACCCTAAACTCCTACAATGAGCAGTTCTTC. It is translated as CSVKADTLNSYNEQFF.

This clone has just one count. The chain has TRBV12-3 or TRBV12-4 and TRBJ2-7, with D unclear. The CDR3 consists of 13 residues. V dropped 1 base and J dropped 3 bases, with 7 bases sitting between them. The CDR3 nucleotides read TGTGCCAGCAGTTTAGACCTAAACTACGAGCAGTACTTC. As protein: CASSLDLNYEQYF.

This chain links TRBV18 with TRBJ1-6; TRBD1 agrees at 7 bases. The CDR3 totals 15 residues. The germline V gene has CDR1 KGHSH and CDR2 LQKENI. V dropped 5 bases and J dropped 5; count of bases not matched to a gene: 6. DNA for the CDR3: TGTGCCAGCTCAGTACAGGGGTTTAATAATTCACCCCTCCACTTT. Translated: CASSVQGFNNSPLHF.

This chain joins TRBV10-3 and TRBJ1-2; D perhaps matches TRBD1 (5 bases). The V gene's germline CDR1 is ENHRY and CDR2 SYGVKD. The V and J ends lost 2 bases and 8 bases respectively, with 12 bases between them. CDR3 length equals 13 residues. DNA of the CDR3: TGTGCCATCAGTGAGGTCTGGGAGGGGGGCTACACCTTC. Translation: CAISEVWEGGYTF.

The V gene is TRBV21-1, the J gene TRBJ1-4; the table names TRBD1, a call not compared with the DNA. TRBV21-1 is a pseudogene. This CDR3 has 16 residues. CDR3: CASSSRPQGGNEKLFF. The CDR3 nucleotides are TGTGCCAGCAGCTCTAGACCACAGGGTGGTAATGAAAAACTGTTTTTT.

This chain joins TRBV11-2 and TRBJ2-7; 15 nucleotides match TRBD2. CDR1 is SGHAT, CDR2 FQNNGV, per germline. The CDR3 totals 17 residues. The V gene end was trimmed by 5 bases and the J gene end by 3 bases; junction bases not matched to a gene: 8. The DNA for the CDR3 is TGTGCCAGCAGCCAGTGGACTAGCGGGGGGGCCGGCTACGAGCAGTACTTC. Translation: CASSQWTSGGAGYEQYF.

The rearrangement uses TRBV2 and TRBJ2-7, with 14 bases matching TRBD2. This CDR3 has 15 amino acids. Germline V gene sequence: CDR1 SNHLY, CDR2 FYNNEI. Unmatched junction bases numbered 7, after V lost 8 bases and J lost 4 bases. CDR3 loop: CASGLAGGFTYEQYF. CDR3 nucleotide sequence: TGTGCCAGCGGACTAGCGGGGGGTTTTACTTACGAGCAGTACTTC. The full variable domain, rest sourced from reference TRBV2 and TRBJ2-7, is EPEVTQTPSHQVTQMGQEVILRCVPISNHLYFYWYRQILGQKVEFLVSFYNNEISEKSEIFDDQFSVERPDGSNFTLKIRSTKLEDSAMYFCASGLAGGFTYEQYFGPGTRLTVT.

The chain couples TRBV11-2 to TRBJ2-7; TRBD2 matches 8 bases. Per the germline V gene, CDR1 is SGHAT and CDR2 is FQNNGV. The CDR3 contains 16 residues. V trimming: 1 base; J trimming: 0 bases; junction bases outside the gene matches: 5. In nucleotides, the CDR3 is TGTGCCAGCAGCTTAGGCCTAGCGGGCTTCTCCTACGAGCAGTACTTC. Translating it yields CASSLGLAGFSYEQYF.

The chain's CDR3 is CASSSHWAENYNEKLFF. CDR3 DNA: TGTGCCAGCAGTTCTCACTGGGCCGAGAATTACAATGAAAAACTGTTTTTT. The chain combines TRBV27 with TRBJ1-4; no definite D call. CDR1 and CDR2 (germline): MNHEY, SMNVEV (reference sequence). V was shortened by 4 bases and J by 5 bases, with 20 bases between the two germline ends. This CDR3 is 17 amino acids long.

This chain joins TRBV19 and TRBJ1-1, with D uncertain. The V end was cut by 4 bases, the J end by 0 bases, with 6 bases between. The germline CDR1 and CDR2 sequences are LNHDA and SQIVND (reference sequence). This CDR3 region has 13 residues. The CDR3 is CASSTLLNTEAFF. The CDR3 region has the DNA TGTGCCAGTAGTACATTGTTGAACACTGAAGCTTTCTTT.

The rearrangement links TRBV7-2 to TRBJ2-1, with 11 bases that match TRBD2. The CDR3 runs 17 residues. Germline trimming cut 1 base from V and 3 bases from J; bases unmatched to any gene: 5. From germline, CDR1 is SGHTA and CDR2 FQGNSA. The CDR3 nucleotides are TGTGCCAGCAGCTTAGTGTTAGCGGGGGGGCTCTACAATGAGCAGTTCTTC. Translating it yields CASSLVLAGGLYNEQFF. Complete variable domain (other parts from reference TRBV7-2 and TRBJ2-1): GAGVSQSPSNKVTEKGKDVELRCDPISGHTALYWYRQSLGQGLEFLIYFQGNSAPDKSGLPSDRFSAERTGGSVSTLTIQRTQQEDSAVYLCASSLVLAGGLYNEQFFGPGTRLTVL.

As DNA, the CDR3 is TGTGCCAGTAGTATATCGGACAGTAAGTCCTACGAGCAGTACTTC. Amino acids: CASSISDSKSYEQYF. J is TRBJ2-7 and V is TRBV19, with D tentatively TRBD1 (6 bases). CDR3 length: 15 amino acids. Trimming stripped 2 bases from V and 1 base from J, with 12 bases between. From germline, CDR1 is LNHDA and CDR2 SQIVND (reference sequence).

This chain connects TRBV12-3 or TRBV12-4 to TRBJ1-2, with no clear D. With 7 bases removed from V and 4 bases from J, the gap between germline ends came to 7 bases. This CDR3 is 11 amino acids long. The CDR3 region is CASNAGYGYTF. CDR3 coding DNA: TGTGCCAGCAATGCCGGCTATGGCTACACCTTC.

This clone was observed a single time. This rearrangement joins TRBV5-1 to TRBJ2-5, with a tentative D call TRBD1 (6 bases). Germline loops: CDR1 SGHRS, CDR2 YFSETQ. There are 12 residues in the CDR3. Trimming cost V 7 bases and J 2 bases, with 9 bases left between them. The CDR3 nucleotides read TGCGCCAGCGCCGGGACACAAGAGACCCAGTACTTC. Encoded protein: CASAGTQETQYF. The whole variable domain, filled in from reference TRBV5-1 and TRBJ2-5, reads KAGVTQTPRYLIKTRGQQVTLSCSPISGHRSVSWYQQTPGQGLQFLFEYFSETQRNKGNFPGRFSGRQFSNSRSEMNVSTLELGDSALYLCASAGTQETQYFGPGTRLLVL.

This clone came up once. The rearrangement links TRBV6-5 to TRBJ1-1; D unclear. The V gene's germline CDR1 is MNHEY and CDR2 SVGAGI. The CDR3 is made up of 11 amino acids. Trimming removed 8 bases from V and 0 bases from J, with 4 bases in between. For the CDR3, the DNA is TGTGCCAGCCTAATGAACACTGAAGCTTTCTTT. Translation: CASLMNTEAFF.

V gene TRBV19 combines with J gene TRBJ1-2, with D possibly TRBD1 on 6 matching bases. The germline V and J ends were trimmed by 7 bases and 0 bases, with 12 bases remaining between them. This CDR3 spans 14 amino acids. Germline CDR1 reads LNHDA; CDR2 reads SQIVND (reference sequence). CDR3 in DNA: TGTGCCAGTACTTCAGGGGCAGCTAACTATGGCTACACCTTC. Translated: CASTSGAANYGYTF. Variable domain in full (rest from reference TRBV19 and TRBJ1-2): DGGITQSPKYLFRKEGQNVTLSCEQNLNHDAMYWYRQDPGQGLRLIYYSQIVNDFQKGDIAEGYSVSREKKESFPLTVTSAQKNPTAFYLCASTSGAANYGYTFGSGTRLTVV.

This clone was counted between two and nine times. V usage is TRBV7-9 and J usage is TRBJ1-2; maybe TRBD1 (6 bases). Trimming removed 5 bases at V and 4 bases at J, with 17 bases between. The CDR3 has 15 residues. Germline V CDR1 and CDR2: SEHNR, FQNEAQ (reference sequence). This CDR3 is CASSPNRVPGYGYTF. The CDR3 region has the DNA TGTGCCAGCAGCCCCAACAGGGTTCCGGGCTATGGCTACACCTTC.

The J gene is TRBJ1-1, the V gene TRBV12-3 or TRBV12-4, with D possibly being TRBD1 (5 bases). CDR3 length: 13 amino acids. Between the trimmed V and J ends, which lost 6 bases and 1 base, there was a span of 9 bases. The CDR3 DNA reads TGTGCCAGCAGCCAGGGTTGGAACACTGAAGCTTTCTTT. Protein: CASSQGWNTEAFF.

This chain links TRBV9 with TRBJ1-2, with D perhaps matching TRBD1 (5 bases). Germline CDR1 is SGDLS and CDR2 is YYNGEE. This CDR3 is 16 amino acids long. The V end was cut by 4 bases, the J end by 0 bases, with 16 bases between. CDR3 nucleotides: TGTGCCAGCAGCCCCCGGTCGACAGTAGCTAACTATGGCTACACCTTC. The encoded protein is CASSPRSTVANYGYTF.

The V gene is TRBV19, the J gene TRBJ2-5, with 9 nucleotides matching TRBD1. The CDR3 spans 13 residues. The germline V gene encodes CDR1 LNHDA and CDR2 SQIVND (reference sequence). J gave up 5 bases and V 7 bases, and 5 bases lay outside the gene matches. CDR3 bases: TGTGCCAGTACCGACAGGGGGTCTGAGACCCAGTACTTC. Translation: CASTDRGSETQYF. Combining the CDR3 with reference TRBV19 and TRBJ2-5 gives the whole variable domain DGGITQSPKYLFRKEGQNVTLSCEQNLNHDAMYWYRQDPGQGLRLIYYSQIVNDFQKGDIAEGYSVSREKKESFPLTVTSAQKNPTAFYLCASTDRGSETQYFGPGTRLLVL.

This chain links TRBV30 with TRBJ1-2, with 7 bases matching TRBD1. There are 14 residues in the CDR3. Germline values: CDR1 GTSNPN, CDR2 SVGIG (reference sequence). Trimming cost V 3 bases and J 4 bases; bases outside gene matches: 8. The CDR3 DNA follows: TGTGCCTGGAGGCCAGGGGGGTGGGGCTATGGCTACACCTTC. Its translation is CAWRPGGWGYGYTF.

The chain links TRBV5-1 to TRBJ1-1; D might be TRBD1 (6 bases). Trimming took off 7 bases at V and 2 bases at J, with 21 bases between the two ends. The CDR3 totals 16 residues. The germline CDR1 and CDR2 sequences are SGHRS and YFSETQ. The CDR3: CASLGAGTGKNTEAFF. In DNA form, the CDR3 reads TGCGCCAGCCTGGGGGCAGGGACGGGGAAAAACACTGAAGCTTTCTTT. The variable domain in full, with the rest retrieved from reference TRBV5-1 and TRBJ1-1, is KAGVTQTPRYLIKTRGQQVTLSCSPISGHRSVSWYQQTPGQGLQFLFEYFSETQRNKGNFPGRFSGRQFSNSRSEMNVSTLELGDSALYLCASLGAGTGKNTEAFFGQGTRLTVV.

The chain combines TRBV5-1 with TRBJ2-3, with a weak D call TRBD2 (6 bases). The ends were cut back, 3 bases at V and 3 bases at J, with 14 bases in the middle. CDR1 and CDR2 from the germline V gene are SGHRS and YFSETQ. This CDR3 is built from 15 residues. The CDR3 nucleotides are TGCGCCAGCAGCTATTGGCGGGGAGTGACAGATACGCAGTATTTT. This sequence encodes CASSYWRGVTDTQYF.

CDR3 amino acids: CASSVSQGRHMNTEAFF. The CDR3 DNA reads as TGCGCCAGCAGTGTGTCACAGGGTCGGCACATGAACACTGAAGCTTTCTTT. V is TRBV10-1 and J is TRBJ1-1; tentative D call: TRBD1 (6 bases). This CDR3 has 17 residues. Germline-derived CDR1 and CDR2 are WNHNN and SYGVQD (reference sequence). Trimming pared 4 bases from V and 0 bases from J, leaving 18 bases between.